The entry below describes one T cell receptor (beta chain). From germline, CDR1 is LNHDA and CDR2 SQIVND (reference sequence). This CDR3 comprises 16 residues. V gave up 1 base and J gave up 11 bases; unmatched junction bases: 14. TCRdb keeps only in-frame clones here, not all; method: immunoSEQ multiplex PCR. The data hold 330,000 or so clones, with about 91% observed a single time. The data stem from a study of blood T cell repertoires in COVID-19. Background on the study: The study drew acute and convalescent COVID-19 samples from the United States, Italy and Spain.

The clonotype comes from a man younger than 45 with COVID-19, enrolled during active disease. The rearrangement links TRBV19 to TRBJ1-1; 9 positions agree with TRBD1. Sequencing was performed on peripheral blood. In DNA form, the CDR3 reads TGTGCCAGTAGTATAGGGACAGGGGTCGCCGGAGTTTACGCTTTCTTT. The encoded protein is CASSIGTGVAGVYAFF. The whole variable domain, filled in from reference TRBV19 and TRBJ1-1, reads DGGITQSPKYLFRKEGQNVTLSCEQNLNHDAMYWYRQDPGQGLRLIYYSQIVNDFQKGDIAEGYSVSREKKESFPLTVTSAQKNPTAFYLCASSIGTGVAGVYAFFGQGTRLTVV.